This T cell receptor beta chain was observed in a study of shared T cell receptors in the human thymus. Assay: immunoSEQ multiplex PCR; the TCRdb copy retains only in-frame clones and omits some. Here the sample spans 720,000 or so clones, 80% to 90% being singletons. The CDR3 sequence is 16 residues long. CDR1 MGHRA and CDR2 YSYEKL come from the germline V gene. V was pared by 1 base and J by 1 base, with 2 bases of the junction left unmatched. The data were also submitted as part of a second study, on human thymus T cells.

The sample comprised thymocytes. The rearrangement uses TRBV4-1 and TRBJ2-2, with TRBD2 matching over 8 bases. The receptor was derived from a girl under two years old with a congenital heart defect. The CDR3 DNA reads as TGCGCCAGCAGCCAAGCAACTAGCGGGAACACCGGGGAGCTGTTTTTT. Translating it yields CASSQATSGNTGELFF.